The source of this T cell receptor beta chain is a study of blood T cell repertoires in COVID-19. As for the study in general: Some COVID-19 samples were acute and others convalescent; all came from the United States, Italy and Spain.

This CDR3 has 13 amino acids. Assay used: immunoSEQ multiplex PCR; TCRdb lists only in-frame clones, some missing. This sample has 100,000 or so clones, with 90% to 95% found just once. This sequence originates from a woman aged 45-60 years in a cohort sampled during active COVID-19. Sequenced input: peripheral blood. The chain has TRBV21-1 and TRBJ2-7; the table's D call of TRBD1 was not tested on the DNA. TRBV21-1 is shown as a pseudogene. The CDR3 DNA is TGTGCCAGCAGCACGCCGGACAGCTACGAGCAGTACTTC. Encoded protein: CASSTPDSYEQYF.